Presented here are 2 T cell receptor beta chains from one specimen sequenced in a study of cytomegalovirus exposure and HLA in healthy donors. PCR was performed using 60 Vbeta and 13 Jbeta primers. The method was immunoSEQ multiplex PCR; TCRdb's version includes in-frame clones alone and lacks a portion of them. The sample shows 150,000 or so clones, roughly 78% of them seen only once. Sequencing input: PBMCs. The source of these receptors is a man aged 40-49 years in good health and CMV-seropositive.

The chain recombines TRBV19 with TRBJ2-1; TRBD2 agrees at 8 bases. The CDR3 has 13 residues. V shed 1 base, J shed 14 bases, and the junction held 7 bases outside the gene matches. The V gene's germline CDR1 is LNHDA and CDR2 SQIVND (reference sequence). The DNA of the CDR3 is TGTGCCAGTAGTATAGGTCCCGGGACTAGGGAGTTCTTC. Residues: CASSIGPGTREFF.

CDR3 in amino acids: CATKGSDTGELFF. CDR3 sequence (DNA): TGCGCCACTAAAGGGAGCGACACCGGGGAGCTGTTTTTT. The chain is built from TRBV5-1 and TRBJ2-2, with a tentative D call TRBD2 (5 bases). V was shortened by 9 bases and J by 3 bases, with 12 bases between the two germline ends. Per the germline V gene, CDR1 is SGHRS and CDR2 is YFSETQ. The CDR3 is made up of 13 amino acids.